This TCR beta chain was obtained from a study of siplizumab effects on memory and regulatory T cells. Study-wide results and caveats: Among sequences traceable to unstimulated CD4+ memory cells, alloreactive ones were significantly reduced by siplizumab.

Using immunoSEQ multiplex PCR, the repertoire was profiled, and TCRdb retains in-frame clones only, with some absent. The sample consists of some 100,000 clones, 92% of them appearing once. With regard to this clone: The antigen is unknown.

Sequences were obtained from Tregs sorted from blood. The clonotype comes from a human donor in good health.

The chain's CDR3 is CASSSTGLGTEAFF. CDR3 nucleotide sequence: TGTGCCAGCAGCTCCACAGGGTTGGGCACTGAAGCTTTCTTT. The chain is built from TRBV7-8 and TRBJ1-1; possible D gene TRBD1, 6 bases. This CDR3 spans 14 amino acids. Per the germline V gene, CDR1 is SGHVS and CDR2 is FQNEAQ. Trimming shortened V by 4 bases and J by 4 bases, and 13 bases separated the two germline ends.